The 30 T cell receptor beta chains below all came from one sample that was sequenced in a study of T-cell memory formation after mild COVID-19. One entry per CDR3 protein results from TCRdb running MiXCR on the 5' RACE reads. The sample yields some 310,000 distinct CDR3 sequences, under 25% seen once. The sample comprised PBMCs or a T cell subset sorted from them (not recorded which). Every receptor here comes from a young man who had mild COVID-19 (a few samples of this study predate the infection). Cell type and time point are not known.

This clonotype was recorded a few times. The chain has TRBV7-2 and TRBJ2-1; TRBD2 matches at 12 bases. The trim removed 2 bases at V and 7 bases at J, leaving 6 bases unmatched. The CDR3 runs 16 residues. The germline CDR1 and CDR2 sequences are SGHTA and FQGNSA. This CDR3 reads CASSLSSGGAGNEQFF. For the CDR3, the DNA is TGTGCCAGCAGCTTATCTAGCGGGGGGGCCGGGAATGAGCAGTTCTTC.

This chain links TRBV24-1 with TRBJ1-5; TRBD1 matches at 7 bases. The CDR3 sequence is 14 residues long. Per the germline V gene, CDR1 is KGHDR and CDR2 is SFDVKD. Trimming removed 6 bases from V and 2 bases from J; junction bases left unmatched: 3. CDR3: CATSRGPGNQPQHF. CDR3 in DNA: TGTGCCACCAGTAGGGGGCCTGGCAATCAGCCCCAGCATTTT.

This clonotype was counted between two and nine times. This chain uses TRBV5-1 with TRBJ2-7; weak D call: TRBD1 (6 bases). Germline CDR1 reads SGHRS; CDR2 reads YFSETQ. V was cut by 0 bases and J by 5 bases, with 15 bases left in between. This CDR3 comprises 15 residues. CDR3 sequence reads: CASSLVGTPENEQYF. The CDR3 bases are TGCGCCAGCAGCTTGGTAGGGACACCGGAGAACGAGCAGTACTTC.

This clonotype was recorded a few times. This CDR3 reads CATSAGDIAKNIQYF. The CDR3 DNA reads TGTGCCACCAGTGCAGGGGACATAGCCAAAAACATTCAGTACTTC. The chain joins TRBV24-1 to TRBJ2-4; D might be TRBD1 (6 bases). The CDR3 has 15 residues. V lost 5 bases and J 0 bases, leaving 10 bases between the germline ends. CDR1 and CDR2 from the germline V gene are KGHDR and SFDVKD.

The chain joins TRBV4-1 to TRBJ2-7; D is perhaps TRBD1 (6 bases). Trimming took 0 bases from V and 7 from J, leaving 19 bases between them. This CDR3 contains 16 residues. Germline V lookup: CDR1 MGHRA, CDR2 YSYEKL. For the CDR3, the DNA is TGCGCCAGCAGCCAAGATTGGGGGCGGAGAGCTAATGAGCAGTACTTC. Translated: CASSQDWGRRANEQYF.

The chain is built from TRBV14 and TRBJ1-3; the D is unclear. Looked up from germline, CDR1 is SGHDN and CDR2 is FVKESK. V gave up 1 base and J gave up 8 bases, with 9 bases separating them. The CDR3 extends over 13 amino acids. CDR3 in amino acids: CASSQAVEDTIYF. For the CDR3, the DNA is TGTGCCAGCAGCCAAGCGGTGGAGGACACCATATATTTT.

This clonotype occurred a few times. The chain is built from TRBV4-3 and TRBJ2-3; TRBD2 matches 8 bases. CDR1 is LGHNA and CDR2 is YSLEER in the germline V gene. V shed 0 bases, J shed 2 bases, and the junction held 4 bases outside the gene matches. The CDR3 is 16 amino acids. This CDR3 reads CASSQDRAGATDTQYF. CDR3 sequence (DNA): TGCGCCAGCAGCCAAGATAGAGCGGGGGCCACAGATACGCAGTATTTT.

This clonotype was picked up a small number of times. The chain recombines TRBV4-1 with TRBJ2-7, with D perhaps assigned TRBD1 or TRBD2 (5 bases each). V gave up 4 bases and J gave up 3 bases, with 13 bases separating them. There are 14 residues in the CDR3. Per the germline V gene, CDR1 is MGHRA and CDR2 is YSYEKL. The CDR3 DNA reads TGCGCCAGCAGCCCCGCTGAGGGGAGCTACGAGCAGTACTTC. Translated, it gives CASSPAEGSYEQYF.

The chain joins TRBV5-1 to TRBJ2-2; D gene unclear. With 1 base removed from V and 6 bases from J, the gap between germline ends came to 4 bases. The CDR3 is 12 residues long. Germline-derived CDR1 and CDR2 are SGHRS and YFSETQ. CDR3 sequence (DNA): TGCGCCAGCAGCTTGACTGCCGGGGAGCTGTTTTTT. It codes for CASSLTAGELFF.

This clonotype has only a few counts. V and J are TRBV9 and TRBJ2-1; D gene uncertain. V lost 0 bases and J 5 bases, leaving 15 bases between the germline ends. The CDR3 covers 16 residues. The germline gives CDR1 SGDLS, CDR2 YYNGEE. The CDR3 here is CASSVAQFASHNEQFF. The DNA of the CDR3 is TGTGCCAGCAGCGTAGCCCAATTCGCGTCCCACAATGAGCAGTTCTTC.

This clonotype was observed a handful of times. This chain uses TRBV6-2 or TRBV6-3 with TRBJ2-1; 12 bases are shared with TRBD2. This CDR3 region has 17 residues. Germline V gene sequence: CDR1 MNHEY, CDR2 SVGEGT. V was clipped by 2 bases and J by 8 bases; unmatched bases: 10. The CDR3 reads CASSYTQGLAGQDEQFF. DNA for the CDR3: TGTGCCAGCAGTTACACCCAGGGACTAGCGGGCCAGGATGAGCAGTTCTTC.

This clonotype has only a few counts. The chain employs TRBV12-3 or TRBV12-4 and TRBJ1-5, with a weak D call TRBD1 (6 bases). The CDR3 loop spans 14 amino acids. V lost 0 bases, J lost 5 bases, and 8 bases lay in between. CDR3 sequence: CASSLAGADQPQHF. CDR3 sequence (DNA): TGTGCCAGCAGTTTAGCGGGGGCAGATCAGCCCCAGCATTTT.

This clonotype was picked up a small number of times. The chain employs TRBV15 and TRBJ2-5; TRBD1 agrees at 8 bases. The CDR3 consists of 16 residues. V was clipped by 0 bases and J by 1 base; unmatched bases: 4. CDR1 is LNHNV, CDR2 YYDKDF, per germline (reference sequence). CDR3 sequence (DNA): TGTGCCACCAGCAGAGAACGGACAGGGCTCCAAGAGACCCAGTACTTC. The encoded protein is CATSRERTGLQETQYF. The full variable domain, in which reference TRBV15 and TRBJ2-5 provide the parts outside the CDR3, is DAMVIQNPRYQVTQFGKPVTLSCSQTLNHNVMYWYQQKSSQAPKLLFHYYDKDFNNEADTPDNFQSRRPNTSFCFLDIRSPGLGDTAMYLCATSRERTGLQETQYFGPGTRLLVL.

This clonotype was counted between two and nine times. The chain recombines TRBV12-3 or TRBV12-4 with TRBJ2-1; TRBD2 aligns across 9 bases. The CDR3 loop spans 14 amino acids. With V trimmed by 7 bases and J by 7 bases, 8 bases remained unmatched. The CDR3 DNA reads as TGTGCCAGCATTCCGGGACTAGCTGCTAATGAGCAGTTCTTC. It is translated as CASIPGLAANEQFF.

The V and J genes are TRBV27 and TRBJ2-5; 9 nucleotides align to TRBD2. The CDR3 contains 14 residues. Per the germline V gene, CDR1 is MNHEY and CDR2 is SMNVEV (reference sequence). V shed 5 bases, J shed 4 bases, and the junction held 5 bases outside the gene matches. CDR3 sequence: CASSPGTSTETQYF. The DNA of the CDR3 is TGTGCCAGCAGTCCCGGGACTAGCACAGAGACCCAGTACTTC.

As DNA, the CDR3 is TGTGCCAGCGCCCTAACAGGGGGGTTGTTGAATGAGCAGTTCTTC. This translates into CASALTGGLLNEQFF. The gene calls are TRBV11-2 and TRBJ2-1, with 8 nucleotides matching TRBD1. The CDR3 runs 15 residues. Trimming took 8 bases from V and 7 from J; bases not matched to a gene: 13. Germline CDR1 reads SGHAT; CDR2 reads FQNNGV.

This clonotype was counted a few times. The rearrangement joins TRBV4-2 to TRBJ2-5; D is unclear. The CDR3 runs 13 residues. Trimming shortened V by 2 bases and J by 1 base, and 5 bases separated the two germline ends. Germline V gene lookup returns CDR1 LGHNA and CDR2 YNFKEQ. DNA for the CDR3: TGTGCCAGCAGCCAAAGCAGCCAAGAGACCCAGTACTTC. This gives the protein CASSQSSQETQYF.

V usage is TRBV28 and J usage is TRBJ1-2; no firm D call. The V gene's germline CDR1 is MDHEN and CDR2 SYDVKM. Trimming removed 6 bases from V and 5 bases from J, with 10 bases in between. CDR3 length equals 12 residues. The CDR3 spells CASSQPIYGYTF. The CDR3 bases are TGTGCCAGCAGCCAGCCAATTTATGGCTACACCTTC.

In nucleotides, the CDR3 is TGCGCCAGCAGCCCCCTAATGTTGCAGGGTGAGGGGAACACTGAAGCTTTCTTT. It translates to CASSPLMLQGEGNTEAFF. The chain has TRBV5-1 and TRBJ1-1; TRBD1 might be the D (5 bases). V lost 4 bases and J 1 base, leaving 23 bases between the germline ends. Per the germline V gene, CDR1 is SGHRS and CDR2 is YFSETQ. The CDR3 totals 18 residues.

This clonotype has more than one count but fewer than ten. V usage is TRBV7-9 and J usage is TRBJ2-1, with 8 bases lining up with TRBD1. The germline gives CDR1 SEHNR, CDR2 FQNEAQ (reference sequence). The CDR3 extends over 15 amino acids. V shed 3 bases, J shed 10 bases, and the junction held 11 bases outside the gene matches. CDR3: CASSFRQGFVLEQFF. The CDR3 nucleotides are TGTGCCAGCAGCTTCCGACAGGGGTTCGTTCTGGAGCAGTTCTTC.

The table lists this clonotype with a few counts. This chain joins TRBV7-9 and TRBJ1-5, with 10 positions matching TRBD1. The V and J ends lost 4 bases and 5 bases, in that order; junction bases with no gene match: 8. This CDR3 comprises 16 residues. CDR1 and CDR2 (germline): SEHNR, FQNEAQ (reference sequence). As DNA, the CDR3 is TGTGCCAGCAGCTCGACCGGGACAGGGGCATATCAGCCCCAGCATTTT. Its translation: CASSSTGTGAYQPQHF.

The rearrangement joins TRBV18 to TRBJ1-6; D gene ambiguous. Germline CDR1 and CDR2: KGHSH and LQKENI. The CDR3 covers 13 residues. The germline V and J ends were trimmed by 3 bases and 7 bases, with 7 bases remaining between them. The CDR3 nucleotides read TGTGCCAGCTCACCCGATCCGAATTCACCCCTCCACTTT. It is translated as CASSPDPNSPLHF.

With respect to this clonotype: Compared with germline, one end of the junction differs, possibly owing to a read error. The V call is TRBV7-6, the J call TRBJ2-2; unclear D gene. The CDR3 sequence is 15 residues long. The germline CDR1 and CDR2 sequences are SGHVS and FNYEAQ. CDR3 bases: TGTGCCAGCAGATTAGTCAGACCACAGATCGGGGAGCTGTTTTTT. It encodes CASRLVRPQIGELFF.

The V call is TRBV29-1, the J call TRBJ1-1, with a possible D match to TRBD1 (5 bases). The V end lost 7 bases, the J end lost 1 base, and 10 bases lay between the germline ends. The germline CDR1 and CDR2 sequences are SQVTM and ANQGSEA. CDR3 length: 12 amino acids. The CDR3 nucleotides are TGCAGCGGACGGGACTGGAACACTGAAGCTTTCTTT. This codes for CSGRDWNTEAFF.

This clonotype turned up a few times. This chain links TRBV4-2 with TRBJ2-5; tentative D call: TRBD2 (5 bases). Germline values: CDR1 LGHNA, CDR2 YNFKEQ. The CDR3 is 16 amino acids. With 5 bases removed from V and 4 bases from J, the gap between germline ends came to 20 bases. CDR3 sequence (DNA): TGTGCCAGCAGCTCGAGCGGCCTGTATGGAGGAGAGACCCAGTACTTC. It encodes CASSSSGLYGGETQYF.

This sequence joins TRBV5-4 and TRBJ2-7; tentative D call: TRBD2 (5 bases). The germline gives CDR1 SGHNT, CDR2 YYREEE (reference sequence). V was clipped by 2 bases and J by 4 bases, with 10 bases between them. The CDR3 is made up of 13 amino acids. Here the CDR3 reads CASSFSRLYEQYF. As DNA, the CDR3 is TGTGCCAGCAGCTTTTCCCGACTATACGAGCAGTACTTC.

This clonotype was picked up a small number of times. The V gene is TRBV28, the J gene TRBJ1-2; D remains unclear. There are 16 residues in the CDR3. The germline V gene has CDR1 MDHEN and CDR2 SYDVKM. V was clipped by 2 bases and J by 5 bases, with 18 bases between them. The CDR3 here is CASSLRGNPGRYGYTF. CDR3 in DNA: TGTGCCAGCAGTTTACGTGGAAACCCTGGGAGATATGGCTACACCTTC.

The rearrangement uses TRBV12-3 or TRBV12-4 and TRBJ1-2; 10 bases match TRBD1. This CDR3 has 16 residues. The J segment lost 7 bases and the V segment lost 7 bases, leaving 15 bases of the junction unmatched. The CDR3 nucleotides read TGTGCCAGCACCGTAGGACAGGGGGAATTTGAATTTGGCTACACCTTC. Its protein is CASTVGQGEFEFGYTF.

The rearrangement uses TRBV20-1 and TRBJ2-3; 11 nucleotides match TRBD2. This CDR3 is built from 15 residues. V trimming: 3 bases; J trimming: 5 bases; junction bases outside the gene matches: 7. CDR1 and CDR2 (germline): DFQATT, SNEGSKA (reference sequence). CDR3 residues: CSARELAGGKDTQYF. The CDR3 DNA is TGCAGTGCTAGGGAATTAGCGGGGGGGAAAGATACGCAGTATTTT.

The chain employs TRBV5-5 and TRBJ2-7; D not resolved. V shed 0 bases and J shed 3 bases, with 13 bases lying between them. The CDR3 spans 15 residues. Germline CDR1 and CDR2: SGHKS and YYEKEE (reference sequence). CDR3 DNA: TGTGCCAGCAGCTTGGATGGGTCCTGGGACTACGAGCAGTACTTC. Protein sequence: CASSLDGSWDYEQYF.